This T cell receptor (beta chain) was retrieved from a study of T-cell memory formation after mild COVID-19. The CDR3 spans 13 residues. V was cut by 5 bases and J by 4 bases, with 11 bases left in between. Findings of the study overall: Clones shrinking from day 15 to 85 showed even CD4/CD8 mixes; later expanders tilted CD4+. Certain responding clones were present in pre-infection memory, suggesting participation of cross-reactive memory.

On this clonotype itself: What it binds is not known.

Each CDR3 protein gets one entry after TCRdb re-called the 5' RACE reads with MiXCR. The table includes around 430,000 distinct CDR3 sequences, 16% detected once. The TCR comes from a man aged 18 to 35 who had mild COVID-19 (a few samples of this study predate the infection). Cell type and time point are not known. The chain carries TRBV12-3 or TRBV12-4 and TRBJ1-2; D ambiguous. Material: PBMCs or a T cell subset sorted from them (not recorded which). The DNA of the CDR3 is TGTGCCAGCAGTCCCCTGAGGATCTATGGCTACACCTTC. This sequence encodes CASSPLRIYGYTF.